Listed below are T cell receptor beta chains from one sample, sequenced in a study of cytomegalovirus exposure and HLA in healthy donors. TCRdb keeps only in-frame clones here, not all; method: immunoSEQ multiplex PCR. The sample lists more than 70,000 clones; 76% were seen once. Sequenced: PBMCs. The receptor source for this set is a man in his forties or fifties in good health and CMV-seronegative. Both conserved end residues are part of each CDR3. The order of the fields is clone size, V gene, J gene, D gene, CDR3 DNA, CDR3 protein. The D gene is left open where the match is weak. Clone size is stated in some rows and not others, as once, few, many or a class when expanded.

clone_size: -
v_call: TRBV9
j_call: TRBJ1-4
d_call: TRBD1
cdr3_nt: TGTGCCAGCAGCGTGGGGACAGGGGGTCGAGAAAAACTGTTTTTT
cdr3_aa: CASSVGTGGREKLFF

clone_size: -
v_call: TRBV6-1
j_call: TRBJ1-1
d_call: -
cdr3_nt: TGTGCCAGCAGTGAAGCTTTTTTCGGACAGCTGAACACTGAAGCTTTCTTT
cdr3_aa: CASSEAFFGQLNTEAFF

clone_size: -
v_call: TRBV5-4
j_call: TRBJ2-5
d_call: TRBD1
cdr3_nt: TGTGCCAGCAGTCCCGACAGGGAAGAGACCCAGTACTTC
cdr3_aa: CASSPDREETQYF

clone_size: once
v_call: TRBV7-3
j_call: TRBJ2-7
d_call: -
cdr3_nt: TGTGCCAGCAGCCCGGCGACAGGCTACGAGCAGTACTTC
cdr3_aa: CASSPATGYEQYF

clone_size: -
v_call: TRBV4-2
j_call: TRBJ2-2
d_call: -
cdr3_nt: TGTGCCAGCAGCCAAGTAATTTCGAACACCGGGGAGCTGTTTTTT
cdr3_aa: CASSQVISNTGELFF

clone_size: -
v_call: TRBV6-5
j_call: TRBJ2-1
d_call: TRBD2
cdr3_nt: TGTGCCAGCAGTTACTCGACGAGCGGGGGGGCCAGTGAGCAGTTCTTC
cdr3_aa: CASSYSTSGGASEQFF

clone_size: -
v_call: TRBV5-1
j_call: TRBJ1-4
d_call: -
cdr3_nt: TGCGCCAGCCGCGGAGGGAATGAAAAACTGTTTTTT
cdr3_aa: CASRGGNEKLFF

clone_size: -
v_call: TRBV4-2
j_call: TRBJ2-1
d_call: TRBD2
cdr3_nt: TGTGCCAGCAGCCAAGATCGGGCGGGGGGATACAATGAGCAGTTCTTC
cdr3_aa: CASSQDRAGGYNEQFF

clone_size: -
v_call: TRBV27
j_call: TRBJ1-5
d_call: TRBD1
cdr3_nt: TGTGCCAGCAGGAACAATCACCGGGACAGATGGAATCAGCCCCAGCATTTT
cdr3_aa: CASRNNHRDRWNQPQHF

clone_size: -
v_call: TRBV4-2
j_call: TRBJ2-1
d_call: -
cdr3_nt: TGTGCCAGCAGCCAAGATCCGGAGCGGCCCCTCAATGAGCAGTTCTTC
cdr3_aa: CASSQDPERPLNEQFF

clone_size: -
v_call: TRBV9
j_call: TRBJ2-3
d_call: TRBD2
cdr3_nt: TGTGCCAGCAGCGTAGGCCCCGGACTGGGTAGCGGGGCGTACACAGATACGCAGTATTTT
cdr3_aa: CASSVGPGLGSGAYTDTQYF

clone_size: -
v_call: TRBV7-8
j_call: TRBJ2-7
d_call: TRBD2
cdr3_nt: TGTGCCAGCAGCCCGAGACTAGCGGACTACGAGCAGTACTTC
cdr3_aa: CASSPRLADYEQYF

clone_size: -
v_call: TRBV4-3
j_call: TRBJ1-2
d_call: TRBD1
cdr3_nt: TGCGCCAGCAGCCAAGTCGCCCAGGGGGTTCATGGCTACACCTTC
cdr3_aa: CASSQVAQGVHGYTF

clone_size: -
v_call: TRBV4-1
j_call: TRBJ2-7
d_call: TRBD2
cdr3_nt: TGCGCCAGCAGCCTTACCGGTGGACTAGCGGGTATTTACGAGCAGTACTTC
cdr3_aa: CASSLTGGLAGIYEQYF

clone_size: once
v_call: TRBV7-8
j_call: TRBJ1-1
d_call: -
cdr3_nt: TGTGCCAGCAGCCCCCCAGCGTCGACCACTGAAGCTTTCTTT
cdr3_aa: CASSPPASTTEAFF

clone_size: -
v_call: TRBV5-4
j_call: TRBJ1-1
d_call: TRBD1
cdr3_nt: TGTGCCAGCAGCAAAGGTACAGGGGACCCTAGTTACACTGAAGCTTTCTTT
cdr3_aa: CASSKGTGDPSYTEAFF

clone_size: -
v_call: TRBV7-2
j_call: TRBJ2-7
d_call: TRBD2
cdr3_nt: TGTGCCAGCAGCGTACCCGGACTAGCCTACGAGCAGTACTTC
cdr3_aa: CASSVPGLAYEQYF

clone_size: -
v_call: TRBV4-1
j_call: TRBJ2-7
d_call: TRBD1
cdr3_nt: TGCGCCAGCAGCAAACCGGGACAGGGTCCCTACGAGCAGTACTTC
cdr3_aa: CASSKPGQGPYEQYF

clone_size: -
v_call: TRBV7-2
j_call: TRBJ1-1
d_call: TRBD1
cdr3_nt: TGTGCCAGCAGCTTAGGGCAGGGGGCGGGTGAAGCTTTCTTT
cdr3_aa: CASSLGQGAGEAFF

clone_size: once
v_call: TRBV30
j_call: TRBJ1-1
d_call: TRBD1
cdr3_nt: TGTGCCTGGAAGCTAGGACAGGGGAACACTGAAGCTTTCTTT
cdr3_aa: CAWKLGQGNTEAFF

clone_size: -
v_call: TRBV7-2
j_call: TRBJ2-3
d_call: TRBD2
cdr3_nt: TGTGCCAGCAGCTTAGGACTAGCGGCAGATACGCAGTATTTT
cdr3_aa: CASSLGLAADTQYF

clone_size: -
v_call: TRBV5-4
j_call: TRBJ2-4
d_call: -
cdr3_nt: TGTGCCAGCAGCCCAGAACAGGAAAACCGAGCCAAAAACATTCAGTACTTC
cdr3_aa: CASSPEQENRAKNIQYF

clone_size: -
v_call: TRBV2
j_call: TRBJ2-1
d_call: -
cdr3_nt: TGTGCCAGCAGTGACAGTGGCCATGAGCAGTTCTTC
cdr3_aa: CASSDSGHEQFF

clone_size: -
v_call: TRBV20-1
j_call: TRBJ1-1
d_call: TRBD1
cdr3_nt: TGCAGTGCAGAGGGGGCAACTGAAGCTTTCTTT
cdr3_aa: CSAEGATEAFF

clone_size: -
v_call: TRBV19
j_call: TRBJ2-5
d_call: TRBD1
cdr3_nt: TGTGCCAGTGAAGACAGGGGAAGGGAGACCCAGTACTTC
cdr3_aa: CASEDRGRETQYF